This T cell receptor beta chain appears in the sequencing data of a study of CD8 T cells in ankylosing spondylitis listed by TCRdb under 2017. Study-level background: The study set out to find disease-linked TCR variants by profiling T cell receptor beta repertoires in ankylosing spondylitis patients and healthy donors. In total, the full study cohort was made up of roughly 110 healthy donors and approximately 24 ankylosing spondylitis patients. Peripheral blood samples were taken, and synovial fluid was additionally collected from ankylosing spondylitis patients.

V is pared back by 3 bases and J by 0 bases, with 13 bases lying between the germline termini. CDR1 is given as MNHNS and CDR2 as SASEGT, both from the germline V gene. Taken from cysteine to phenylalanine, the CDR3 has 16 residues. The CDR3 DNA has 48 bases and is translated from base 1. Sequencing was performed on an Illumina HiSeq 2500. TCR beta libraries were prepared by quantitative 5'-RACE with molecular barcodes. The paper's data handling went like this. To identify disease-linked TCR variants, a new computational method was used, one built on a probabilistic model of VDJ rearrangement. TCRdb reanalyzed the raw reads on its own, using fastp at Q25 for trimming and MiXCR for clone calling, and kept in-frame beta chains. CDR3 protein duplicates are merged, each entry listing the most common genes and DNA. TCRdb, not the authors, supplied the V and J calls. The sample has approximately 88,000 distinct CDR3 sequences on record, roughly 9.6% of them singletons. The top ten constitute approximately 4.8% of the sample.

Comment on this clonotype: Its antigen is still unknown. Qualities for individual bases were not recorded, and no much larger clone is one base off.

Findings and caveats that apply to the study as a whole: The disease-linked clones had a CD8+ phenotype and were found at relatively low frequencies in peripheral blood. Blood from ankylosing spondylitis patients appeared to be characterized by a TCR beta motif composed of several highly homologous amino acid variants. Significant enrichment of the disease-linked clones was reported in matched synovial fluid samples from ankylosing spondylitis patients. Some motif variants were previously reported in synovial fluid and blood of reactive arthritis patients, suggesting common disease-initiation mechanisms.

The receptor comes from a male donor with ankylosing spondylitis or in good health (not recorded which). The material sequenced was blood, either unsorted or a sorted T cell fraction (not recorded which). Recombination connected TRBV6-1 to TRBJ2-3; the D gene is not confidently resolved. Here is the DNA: TGTGCCAGCAGTGAGATGGTTTCTGCTAGCACAGATACGCAGTATTTT. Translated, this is CASSEMVSASTDTQYF.